This is a list of T cell receptor beta chains from one sample in a study of CD8 T cells in ankylosing spondylitis. TCRdb independently ran MiXCR on the 5' RACE reads; one entry per CDR3 protein. The sample includes some 140,000 distinct CDR3 sequences, 5.5% to 7.5% seen only once; the top ten take about an eighth. The sample consisted of blood, either unsorted or a sorted T cell fraction (not recorded which). These receptors were collected from a female donor with ankylosing spondylitis or in good health (not recorded which). CDR3s include the opening cysteine and the closing phenylalanine or tryptophan. A D gene is named only where the DNA matches it firmly. Expanded clones get a size class; other rows say once, few or many, or leave the size out.

V: TRBV20-1
size: many
D: TRBD1
CDR3: CSAPGTGGSYEQYF

V: TRBV7-2
size: few
D: NA
CDR3: CASSLEMGGSYQPQHF

V: TRBV5-1
size: many
D: TRBD1
CDR3: CASSSTGGSDYGYTF

V: TRBV7-2
size: many
D: NA
CDR3: CASSLVGVRSGANVLTF

V: TRBV5-1
size: many
D: NA
CDR3: CASSLQGTYNEQFF

V: TRBV12-3/TRBV12-4
size: many
D: TRBD1
CDR3: CASSFRTGVEKLFF

V: TRBV20-1
size: many
D: TRBD2
CDR3: CSAPAGGLSEQYF

V: TRBV7-2
size: many
D: NA
CDR3: CASSLLQGSGEQYF

V: TRBV3-1
size: NA
D: TRBD2
CDR3: CATTKQPPWAGGPRNEQFF

V: TRBV7-2
size: many
D: NA
CDR3: CASAETSYGYTF

V: TRBV14
size: many
D: NA
CDR3: CASSQGVQGIYREQYF

V: TRBV12-3/TRBV12-4
size: NA
D: TRBD2
CDR3: CASSPGLAGRSDTQYF

V: TRBV5-1
size: NA
D: TRBD1
CDR3: CASSWGDRGTETQYF

V: TRBV7-7
size: many
D: NA
CDR3: CASSARTRDEQYF

V: TRBV7-8
size: few
D: NA
CDR3: CASSSPRTGELFF

V: TRBV5-1
size: many
D: NA
CDR3: CASSLTRVGYGYTF

V: TRBV5-1
size: many
D: NA
CDR3: CASGEVSYEQYF

V: TRBV15
size: many
D: NA
CDR3: CATSTRGVNTGELFF

V: TRBV5-1
size: many
D: NA
CDR3: CASREGGKNSPLHF

V: TRBV20-1
size: many
D: TRBD1
CDR3: CSASATQGMMTEAFF

V: TRBV19
size: many
D: NA
CDR3: CASRMGTDTQYF

V: TRBV7-3
size: many
D: NA
CDR3: CASSFGEGETQYF

V: TRBV6-5
size: many
D: NA
CDR3: CASSYPGARAYEQYF

V: TRBV30
size: NA
D: TRBD1
CDR3: CAWSAGDRGWSNQPQHF

V: TRBV5-1
size: many
D: TRBD2
CDR3: CASSSGLAGAYAYNEQFF

V: TRBV7-3
size: many
D: NA
CDR3: CASSQVVDGTGELFF

V: TRBV7-9
size: few
D: NA
CDR3: CASSLGGSDIQYF

V: TRBV6-5
size: many
D: TRBD1
CDR3: CASSLQQGGYGYTF

V: TRBV15
size: many
D: TRBD1
CDR3: CGNRDREASEPYTDTQYF